This entry concerns a single T cell receptor beta chain. Its antigen is undetermined. PCR was performed a second time for about 6 to 11 cycles using a sample-barcoded 5' primer and a J-beta primer mix. Using its own MiXCR run on the 5' RACE reads, TCRdb lists one record per CDR3 protein. The sample consists of 600,000 to 1,000,000 distinct CDR3 sequences, about three fifths of them appearing once. The CDR3 covers 15 residues. CDR1 and CDR2 (germline): DFQATT, SNEGSKA (reference sequence). The entry originates in a study of blood T cells in healthy people across ages. Study-wide results and limits: CMV status of donors was not determined, possibly confounding expanded clonotype changes.

V is TRBV20-1 and J is TRBJ2-5; 11 positions agree with TRBD1. The end of the DNA aligns better with TRBJ2-7, so the J call may be wrong. Specimen: blood. This receptor was identified in a man in his thirties or forties in good health. Here the CDR3 DNA reads TGCAGTGCCCTGGGGGACAGGGGGGACTCCTACGAGCAGTACTTC. It is translated as CSALGDRGDSYEQYF.